This TCR beta chain was identified during a study of T cells after yellow fever vaccination. CDR1 WSHSY and CDR2 SAAADI come from the germline V gene. Trimming cost V 6 bases and J 4 bases; bases outside gene matches: 6. The CDR3 totals 14 residues. In regard to this clonotype: Its antigen remains unknown.

The study's findings and limits: FACS-sorted repertoires might harbor abundant contaminating clonotypes from the bulk population.

A process of 5'RACE template switching, which added a universal primer site and UMIs, was used to make TCR cDNA. TCRdb independently ran MiXCR on the 5' RACE reads; one entry per CDR3 protein. Of about 370,000 distinct CDR3 sequences listed, around 10% are singletons. This TCR was sampled from a man younger than 30 who received the YFV17D yellow fever vaccine. The sample consisted of PBMCs, taken on the day of the first yellow fever vaccination. This chain uses TRBV10-2 with TRBJ1-3; TRBD1 matches 7 bases. CDR3 bases: TGCGCCAGCAGGGAGACAGGGCCGGGAAACACCATATATTTT. The encoded protein is CASRETGPGNTIYF.